This T cell receptor (beta chain) comes out of a study of response to subunit inactivated influenza vaccine. CDR1 is SGHTA and CDR2 is FQGNSA in the germline V gene. V lost 1 base to trimming and J lost 9 bases; unmatched junction nucleotides: 3. This CDR3 contains 14 residues. TCRdb passed the RT-PCR reads through MiXCR, listing each CDR3 protein once. The sample includes 150,000 to 200,000 distinct CDR3 sequences, about a tenth of them seen just once. This clonotype was detected ten times or more. This chain connects TRBV7-2 to TRBJ1-6; the match to TRBD1 covers 7 bases. The receptor was isolated from a man aged 50-60 years who received an inactivated influenza vaccine. Sequenced here: non-naive T cells sorted from PBMCs, sampled about 40 days after vaccination. CDR3 protein: CASSLGPGGSPLHF. CDR3 sequence (DNA): TGTGCCAGCAGCTTAGGTCCAGGGGGTTCACCCCTCCACTTT.